One sample yielded the 6 T cell receptor beta chains listed below, sequenced in a study of graft-versus-host responses after intestinal transplantation. Their antigens remain unidentified. Clones were read by immunoSEQ multiplex PCR, and TCRdb kept only the in-frame ones, dropping some. This sample has over 120,000 clones, with around nine tenths found just once. Material: unstimulated CD4+ T cells sorted from spleen or lymph node cells, obtained before intestinal transplant. The source of these receptors is a human donor who received an intestinal transplant.

The CDR3 region has the DNA TGTGCCAGCAGCGAACTAGCGGGAGGTGTGTCCTACGAGCAGTACTTC. It specifies CASSELAGGVSYEQYF. V usage is TRBV6-1 and J usage is TRBJ2-7; 12 bases are shared with TRBD2. Trimming removed 6 bases from V and 1 base from J; junction bases left unmatched: 7. Germline V gene sequence: CDR1 MNHNS, CDR2 SASEGT. The CDR3 length is 16 residues.

The chain recombines TRBV28 with TRBJ2-7; D uncertain. This CDR3 comprises 15 residues. The germline CDR1 and CDR2 sequences are MDHEN and SYDVKM. V was clipped by 4 bases and J by 0 bases, with 13 bases between them. DNA for the CDR3: TGTGCCAGCAGTTCACTTAGAGGCATCTCCTACGAGCAGTACTTC. This gives the protein CASSSLRGISYEQYF. Based on the CDR3 plus reference TRBV28 and TRBJ2-7, the full variable domain is DVKVTQSSRYLVKRTGEKVFLECVQDMDHENMFWYRQDPGLGLRLIYFSYDVKMKEKGDIPEGYSVSREKKERFSLILESASTNQTSMYLCASSSLRGISYEQYFGPGTRLTVT.

This chain connects TRBV5-1 to TRBJ1-1; D not certain. V shed 4 bases and J shed 5 bases, with 15 bases lying between them. Germline V gene lookup returns CDR1 SGHRS and CDR2 YFSETQ. The CDR3 covers 14 residues. CDR3 sequence (DNA): TGCGCCAGCAGCAACCGGACCTCGGGAACTGAAGCTTTCTTT. Its translation is CASSNRTSGTEAFF. The complete variable domain, with remaining parts taken from reference TRBV5-1 and TRBJ1-1, reads KAGVTQTPRYLIKTRGQQVTLSCSPISGHRSVSWYQQTPGQGLQFLFEYFSETQRNKGNFPGRFSGRQFSNSRSEMNVSTLELGDSALYLCASSNRTSGTEAFFGQGTRLTVV.

V gene TRBV7-9 combines with J gene TRBJ2-7; possible D gene TRBD1, 6 bases. V lost 3 bases to trimming and J lost 4 bases, with 7 bases between them. The CDR3 has 12 residues. Germline V gene sequence: CDR1 SEHNR, CDR2 FQNEAQ (reference sequence). Written as DNA, the CDR3 is TGTGCCAGCAGCTTTACAGGGTACGAGCAGTACTTC. Its translation is CASSFTGYEQYF.

The chain couples TRBV19 to TRBJ2-2; TRBD1 might be the D (5 bases). This CDR3 spans 17 amino acids. V gave up 7 bases and J gave up 1 base, with 19 bases separating them. Per germline, CDR1 LNHDA and CDR2 SQIVND (reference sequence). For the CDR3, the DNA is TGTGCCAGTACCCAAGGGGCTGGAACGCGGAACACCGGGGAGCTGTTTTTT. It is translated as CASTQGAGTRNTGELFF.

This chain links TRBV27 with TRBJ1-6; D perhaps matches TRBD1 (6 bases). The germline V and J ends were trimmed by 0 bases and 4 bases, with 10 bases remaining between them. The CDR3 has 16 residues. Germline CDR1 is MNHEY and CDR2 is SMNVEV (reference sequence). CDR3 residues: CASSLSGGWYNSPLHF. CDR3 coding DNA: TGTGCCAGCAGTTTATCTGGGGGCTGGTATAATTCACCCCTCCACTTT.